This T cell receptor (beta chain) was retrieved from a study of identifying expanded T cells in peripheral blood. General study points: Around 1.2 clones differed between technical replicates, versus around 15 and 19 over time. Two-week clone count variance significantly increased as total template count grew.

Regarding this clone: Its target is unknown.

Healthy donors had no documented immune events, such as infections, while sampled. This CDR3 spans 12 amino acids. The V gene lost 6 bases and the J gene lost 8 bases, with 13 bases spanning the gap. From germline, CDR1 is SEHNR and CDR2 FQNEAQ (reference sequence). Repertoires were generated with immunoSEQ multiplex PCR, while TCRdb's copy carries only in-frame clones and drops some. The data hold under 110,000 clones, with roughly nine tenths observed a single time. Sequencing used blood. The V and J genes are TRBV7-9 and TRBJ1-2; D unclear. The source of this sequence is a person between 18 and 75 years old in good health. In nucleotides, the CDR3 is TGTGCCAGCAGACCTACCGAAGGAGGCTACACCTTC. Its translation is CASRPTEGGYTF. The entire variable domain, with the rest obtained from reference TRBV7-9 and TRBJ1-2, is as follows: DTGVSQNPRHKITKRGQNVTFRCDPISEHNRLYWYRQTLGQGPEFLTYFQNEAQLEKSRLLSDRFSAERPKGSFSTLEIQRTEQGDSAMYLCASRPTEGGYTFGSGTRLTVV.